This T cell receptor beta chain appears in the sequencing data of a study of blood T cells in healthy people across ages. Findings and limits, study-wide: A greater number of naive CD4+ cells and higher diversity distinguished long-lived donors from aged donors. Diversity of TCR beta correlated strongly with naive T cell percentage.

Using a J-beta primer mix together with a sample-barcoded 5' primer, a second PCR was run for 7 to 11 cycles. In TCRdb, the 5' RACE reads were re-called with MiXCR into one record per CDR3 protein. Among around 650,000 distinct CDR3 sequences listed, around 41% were seen once. A few counts support this clonotype. Its specificity is unknown. The TCR originated in a man of 80 years or more in good health. Sequencing was carried out using blood.

In DNA form, the CDR3 reads TGCAGTGCTAGGAGAGGACAGCGAGACTATGGCTACACCTTC. This gives the protein CSARRGQRDYGYTF. V usage is TRBV20-1 and J usage is TRBJ1-2; D is perhaps TRBD1 (6 bases). The CDR3 loop spans 14 amino acids. V shed 3 bases and J shed 3 bases, with 14 bases lying between them. Germline CDR1 DFQATT, CDR2 SNEGSKA (reference sequence).